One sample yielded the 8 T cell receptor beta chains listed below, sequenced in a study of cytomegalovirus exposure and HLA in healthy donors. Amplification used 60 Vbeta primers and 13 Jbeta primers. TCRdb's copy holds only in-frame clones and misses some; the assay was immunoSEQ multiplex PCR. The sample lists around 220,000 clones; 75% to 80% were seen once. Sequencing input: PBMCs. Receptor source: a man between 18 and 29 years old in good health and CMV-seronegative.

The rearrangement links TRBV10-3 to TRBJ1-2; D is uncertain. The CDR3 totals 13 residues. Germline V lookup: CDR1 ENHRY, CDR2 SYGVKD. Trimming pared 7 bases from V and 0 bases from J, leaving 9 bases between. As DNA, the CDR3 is TGTGCCATCAAGGCAGACACTAACTATGGCTACACCTTC. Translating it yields CAIKADTNYGYTF.

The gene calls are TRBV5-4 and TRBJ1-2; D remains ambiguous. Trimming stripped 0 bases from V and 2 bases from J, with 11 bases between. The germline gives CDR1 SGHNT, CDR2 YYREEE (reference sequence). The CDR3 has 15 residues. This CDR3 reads CASSLEGALNYGYTF. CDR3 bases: TGTGCCAGCAGCTTGGAAGGAGCTCTGAACTATGGCTACACCTTC.

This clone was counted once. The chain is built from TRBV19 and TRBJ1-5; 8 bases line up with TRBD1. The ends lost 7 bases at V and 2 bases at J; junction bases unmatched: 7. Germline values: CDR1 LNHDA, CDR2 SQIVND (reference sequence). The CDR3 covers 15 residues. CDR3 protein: CASTTGGWGNQPQHF. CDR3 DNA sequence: TGTGCCAGTACCACAGGGGGATGGGGCAATCAGCCCCAGCATTTT.

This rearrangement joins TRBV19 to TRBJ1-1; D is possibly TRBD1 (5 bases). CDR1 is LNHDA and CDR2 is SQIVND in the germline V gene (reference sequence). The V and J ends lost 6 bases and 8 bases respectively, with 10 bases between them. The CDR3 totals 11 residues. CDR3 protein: CASRGAREAFF. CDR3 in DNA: TGTGCCAGTAGAGGGGCCAGGGAAGCTTTCTTT.

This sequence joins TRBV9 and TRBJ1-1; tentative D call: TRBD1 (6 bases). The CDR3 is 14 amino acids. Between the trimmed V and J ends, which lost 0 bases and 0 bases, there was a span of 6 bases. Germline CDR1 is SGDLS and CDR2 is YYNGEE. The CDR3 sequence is CASSVGQVNTEAFF. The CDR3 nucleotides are TGTGCCAGCAGCGTAGGACAGGTGAACACTGAAGCTTTCTTT.

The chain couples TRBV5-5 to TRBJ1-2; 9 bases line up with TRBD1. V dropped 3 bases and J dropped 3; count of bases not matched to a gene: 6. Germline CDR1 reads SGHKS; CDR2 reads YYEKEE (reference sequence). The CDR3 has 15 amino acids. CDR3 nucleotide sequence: TGTGCCAGCAGCTCGGGGGACAGGGAAGACTATGGCTACACCTTC. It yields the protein CASSSGDREDYGYTF.

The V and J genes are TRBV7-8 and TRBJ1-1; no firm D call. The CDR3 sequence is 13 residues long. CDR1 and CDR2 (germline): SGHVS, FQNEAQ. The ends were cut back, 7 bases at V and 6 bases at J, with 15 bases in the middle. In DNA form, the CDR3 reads TGTGCCAGCACCTCCCGGTCCGATCCTGAAGCTTTCTTT. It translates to CASTSRSDPEAFF.

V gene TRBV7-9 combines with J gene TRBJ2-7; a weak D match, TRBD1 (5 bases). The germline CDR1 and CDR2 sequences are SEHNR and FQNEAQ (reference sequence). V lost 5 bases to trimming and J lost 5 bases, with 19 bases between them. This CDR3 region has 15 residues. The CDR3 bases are TGTGCCAGCAGCCGTTTCGGGCAGGGTGCGAACGAGCAGTACTTC. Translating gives CASSRFGQGANEQYF.